The 22 T cell receptor beta chains below come from one sample, sequenced in a study of response to subunit inactivated influenza vaccine. TCRdb re-called the RT-PCR reads with MiXCR, one entry per CDR3 protein. The sample holds over 750,000 distinct CDR3 sequences, 21% seen once. The sample in question was PBMCs from blood, obtained 4 to 6 days after vaccination. All receptors derive from a man in his fifties who received an inactivated influenza vaccine.

J is TRBJ2-5 and V is TRBV7-2, with D unclear. Trimming stripped 1 base from V and 4 bases from J, with 19 bases between. The CDR3 runs 17 residues. The germline V gene has CDR1 SGHTA and CDR2 FQGNSA. The DNA for the CDR3 is TGTGCCAGCAGCTTAGGGGTAGGACCGGCGGCGGCAGAGACCCAGTACTTC. It is translated as CASSLGVGPAAAETQYF.

The chain employs TRBV9 and TRBJ2-7; TRBD2 aligns across 8 bases. V was pared by 0 bases and J by 6 bases, with 5 bases of the junction left unmatched. CDR3 length: 14 residues. In germline, CDR1 is SGDLS, CDR2 YYNGEE. CDR3 region: CASSVDGRAVEQYF. Here the CDR3 DNA reads TGTGCCAGCAGCGTAGACGGGAGGGCCGTCGAGCAGTACTTC.

V gene TRBV5-5 combines with J gene TRBJ1-1, with 8 bases that match TRBD1. V gave up 5 bases and J gave up 4 bases; unmatched junction bases: 4. This CDR3 region has 13 residues. Germline CDR1 and CDR2: SGHKS and YYEKEE (reference sequence). The CDR3 bases are TGTGCCAGCAGTTGGACAGGGTCCACTGAAGCTTTCTTT. Protein: CASSWTGSTEAFF.

This clonotype was seen a few times. The chain uses TRBV4-3 and TRBJ2-1; the match to TRBD2 covers 9 bases. Germline CDR1 LGHNA, CDR2 YSLEER. Trimming took 0 bases from V and 8 from J; bases not matched to a gene: 14. The CDR3 covers 18 residues. The CDR3 sequence: CASSQDSSRAGGFHEQFF. CDR3 DNA sequence: TGCGCCAGCAGCCAAGATTCGTCCCGGGCGGGAGGGTTCCATGAGCAGTTCTTC.

CDR3 bases: TGTGCCAGCTCACCAGGGGCGGGAAATACGAAGTACTTC. This gives the protein CASSPGAGNTKYF. The J gene is TRBJ2-7, the V gene TRBV18, with D possibly matching TRBD2 (6 bases). In germline, CDR1 is KGHSH, CDR2 LQKENI. The CDR3 covers 13 residues. Trimming pared 2 bases from V and 11 bases from J, leaving 16 bases between.

With respect to this clonotype: Just one base apart from a much larger clone, this may be a read error. V usage is TRBV5-5 and J usage is TRBJ2-7; D is unresolved. The germline V gene encodes CDR1 SGHKS and CDR2 YYEKEE (reference sequence). The CDR3 contains 12 residues. The CDR3 DNA reads TGTGCCGGCAGCCCGCAAAACTACGAGCAGTACTTC. This encodes CAGSPQNYEQYF.

This clonotype was detected a few times. The J gene is TRBJ2-1, the V gene TRBV7-9, with 9 bases fitting TRBD2. Per the germline V gene, CDR1 is SEHNR and CDR2 is FQNEAQ (reference sequence). The length of the CDR3 is 13 residues. The V segment lost 5 bases and the J segment 6 bases; nucleotides outside the gene matches: 2. As DNA, the CDR3 is TGTGCCAGCAGCGTTAGCGGGGGCAATGAGCAGTTCTTC. As protein: CASSVSGGNEQFF.

The chain links TRBV11-1 to TRBJ2-7; no definite D call. Trimming shortened V by 5 bases and J by 3 bases, and 8 bases separated the two germline ends. The CDR3 totals 12 residues. The germline V gene has CDR1 SGHAT and CDR2 FQDESV (reference sequence). Here the CDR3 reads CASSGMSYEQYF. For the CDR3, the DNA is TGTGCCAGCAGCGGGATGAGCTACGAGCAGTACTTC. The full variable domain, completed using reference TRBV11-1 and TRBJ2-7, is EAEVAQSPRYKITEKSQAVAFWCDPISGHATLYWYRQILGQGPELLVQFQDESVVDDSQLPKDRFSAERLKGVDSTLKIQPAELGDSAMYLCASSGMSYEQYFGPGTRLTVT.

A few counts support this clonotype. The rearrangement links TRBV29-1 to TRBJ2-6; D not resolved. Per the germline V gene, CDR1 is SQVTM and CDR2 is ANQGSEA. This CDR3 is built from 14 residues. Trimming shortened V by 2 bases and J by 1 base, and 6 bases separated the two germline ends. This CDR3 reads CSVERLSGANVLTF. CDR3 DNA sequence: TGCAGCGTTGAAAGACTTTCTGGGGCCAACGTCCTGACTTTC.

This clonotype was observed many times. The gene calls are TRBV12-3 or TRBV12-4 and TRBJ2-7; tentative D call: TRBD2 (6 bases). The V and J ends lost 5 bases and 0 bases respectively, with 14 bases between them. This CDR3 region has 15 residues. This CDR3 reads CASSLPSVSSYEQYF. The CDR3, as DNA: TGTGCCAGCAGTCTCCCTAGCGTCAGCTCCTACGAGCAGTACTTC.

The rearrangement joins TRBV10-3 to TRBJ1-1; D is unclear. This CDR3 is 15 amino acids long. Per germline, CDR1 ENHRY and CDR2 SYGVKD. V dropped 2 bases and J dropped 0 bases, with 10 bases sitting between them. CDR3 loop: CAISEVSGMNTEAFF. DNA of the CDR3: TGTGCCATCAGTGAGGTCAGCGGAATGAACACTGAAGCTTTCTTT.

V gene TRBV3-1 combines with J gene TRBJ1-4, with 7 bases matching TRBD1. Germline loops: CDR1 LGHDT, CDR2 YNNKEL (reference sequence). The CDR3 is 15 amino acids. The trim removed 3 bases at V and 8 bases at J, leaving 9 bases unmatched. The CDR3 nucleotides read TGTGCCAGCAGCCAGAAGACAGGGAATAACGAAAAACTGTTTTTT. Its translation is CASSQKTGNNEKLFF.

This clonotype was observed a few times. The chain uses TRBV10-3 and TRBJ1-6; D is possibly TRBD1 (5 bases). The CDR3 consists of 15 residues. V lost 6 bases and J lost 2, with 11 bases in between. Germline V gene data show CDR1 as ENHRY and CDR2 as SYGVKD. The CDR3 DNA is TGTGCCATCAGGAACCAGACAGCCTATAATTCACCCCTCCACTTT. As protein: CAIRNQTAYNSPLHF.

This clonotype occurred a few times. The chain joins TRBV18 to TRBJ1-1, with a possible D match to TRBD1 (5 bases). The CDR3 runs to 15 residues. The V end lost 3 bases, the J end lost 1 base, and 12 bases lay between the germline ends. Germline-derived CDR1 and CDR2 are KGHSH and LQKENI. The CDR3 reads CASSPSRVRNTEAFF. CDR3 sequence (DNA): TGTGCCAGCTCACCGTCCAGGGTAAGGAACACTGAAGCTTTCTTT.

The sample holds a few counts of this clonotype. The chain links TRBV20-1 to TRBJ2-7, with D perhaps assigned TRBD1 or TRBD2 (5 bases each). The CDR3 is made up of 14 amino acids. CDR1 is DFQATT and CDR2 is SNEGSKA in the germline V gene (reference sequence). Between the trimmed V and J ends, which lost 1 base and 3 bases, there was a span of 13 bases. CDR3 bases: TGCAGTGCTAGAGTTAGAGGGACCCTCTACGAGCAGTACTTC. Translating gives CSARVRGTLYEQYF.

V usage is TRBV4-1 and J usage is TRBJ2-3; 7 bases align to TRBD1. This CDR3 contains 14 residues. In germline, CDR1 is MGHRA, CDR2 YSYEKL. Germline trimming cut 4 bases from V and 6 bases from J; bases unmatched to any gene: 7. The CDR3 here is CASSPPGQRDTQYF. CDR3 DNA sequence: TGCGCCAGCAGCCCTCCGGGACAGCGCGATACGCAGTATTTT.

The V gene is TRBV5-6, the J gene TRBJ1-4; D remains ambiguous. V dropped 4 bases and J dropped 2 bases, with 6 bases sitting between them. The CDR3 runs to 13 residues. The germline gives CDR1 SGHDT, CDR2 YYEEEE. The CDR3 region is CASSTGTNEKLFF. CDR3 sequence (DNA): TGTGCCAGCAGCACCGGTACTAATGAAAAACTGTTTTTT.

J is TRBJ2-1 and V is TRBV7-8, with 8 positions matching TRBD2. This CDR3 spans 16 amino acids. V gave up 5 bases and J gave up 3 bases; unmatched junction bases: 9. CDR1 is SGHVS and CDR2 is FQNEAQ in the germline V gene. The CDR3 DNA is TGTGCCAGCAGCCCAAGACTAGCGACGAGCTACAATGAGCAGTTCTTC. Protein: CASSPRLATSYNEQFF.

This clonotype was detected only a few times. This sequence joins TRBV28 and TRBJ2-7; TRBD1 matches at 10 bases. CDR1 MDHEN and CDR2 SYDVKM come from the germline V gene. The CDR3 loop spans 14 amino acids. Trimming at V came to 6 bases and at J to 3 bases, leaving 5 bases not matched to a gene. In DNA, the CDR3 is TGTGCCAGCAGCACGACAGGGGGCTTCTACGAGCAGTACTTC. Its protein product is CASSTTGGFYEQYF.

The chain has TRBV4-3 and TRBJ2-6, with D uncertain. The CDR3 spans 16 residues. The germline V gene has CDR1 LGHNA and CDR2 YSLEER. V shed 5 bases and J shed 0 bases, with 11 bases lying between them. The CDR3 DNA sequence: TGCGCCAGCAGCAAAGGACGGCTCTCTGGGGCCAACGTCCTGACTTTC. It specifies CASSKGRLSGANVLTF.

The chain is built from TRBV5-6 and TRBJ2-3, with TRBD2 matching 7 bases. The CDR3 runs to 14 residues. CDR1 is SGHDT and CDR2 is YYEEEE in the germline V gene. Trimming cost V 1 base and J 6 bases; bases outside gene matches: 5. CDR3 sequence (DNA): TGTGCCAGCAGCTTGCGGGAGGCCCGGGATACGCAGTATTTT. Protein: CASSLREARDTQYF.

This clonotype was seen repeatedly, ten times or more. This chain connects TRBV12-3 or TRBV12-4 to TRBJ2-1; D gene unclear. Trimming stripped 3 bases from V and 6 bases from J, with 6 bases between. This CDR3 is built from 12 residues. CDR3 protein: CASSFSSNEQFF. CDR3 in DNA: TGTGCCAGCAGTTTCTCCAGCAATGAGCAGTTCTTC.